The clone carrying this T cell receptor beta chain was found many times. The entry originates in a study of identical twins' blood T cells. TCRdb re-analysed the 5' RACE reads in MiXCR, keeping a single row per CDR3 protein. The data hold fewer than 450,000 distinct CDR3 sequences, with more than 25% observed a single time. Unmatched junction bases numbered 6, after V lost 0 bases and J lost 3 bases. CDR3 length: 17 residues. Germline-derived CDR1 and CDR2 are SGDLS and YYNGEE. The specimen sequenced was PBMCs. The chain links TRBV9 to TRBJ2-2, with TRBD2 identical over 9 bases. This clonotype originated in a woman aged 18 to 50 in good health. The CDR3 region is CASSVAKASGDTGELFF. CDR3 bases: TGTGCCAGCAGCGTAGCTAAAGCTAGCGGGGACACCGGGGAGCTGTTTTTT.